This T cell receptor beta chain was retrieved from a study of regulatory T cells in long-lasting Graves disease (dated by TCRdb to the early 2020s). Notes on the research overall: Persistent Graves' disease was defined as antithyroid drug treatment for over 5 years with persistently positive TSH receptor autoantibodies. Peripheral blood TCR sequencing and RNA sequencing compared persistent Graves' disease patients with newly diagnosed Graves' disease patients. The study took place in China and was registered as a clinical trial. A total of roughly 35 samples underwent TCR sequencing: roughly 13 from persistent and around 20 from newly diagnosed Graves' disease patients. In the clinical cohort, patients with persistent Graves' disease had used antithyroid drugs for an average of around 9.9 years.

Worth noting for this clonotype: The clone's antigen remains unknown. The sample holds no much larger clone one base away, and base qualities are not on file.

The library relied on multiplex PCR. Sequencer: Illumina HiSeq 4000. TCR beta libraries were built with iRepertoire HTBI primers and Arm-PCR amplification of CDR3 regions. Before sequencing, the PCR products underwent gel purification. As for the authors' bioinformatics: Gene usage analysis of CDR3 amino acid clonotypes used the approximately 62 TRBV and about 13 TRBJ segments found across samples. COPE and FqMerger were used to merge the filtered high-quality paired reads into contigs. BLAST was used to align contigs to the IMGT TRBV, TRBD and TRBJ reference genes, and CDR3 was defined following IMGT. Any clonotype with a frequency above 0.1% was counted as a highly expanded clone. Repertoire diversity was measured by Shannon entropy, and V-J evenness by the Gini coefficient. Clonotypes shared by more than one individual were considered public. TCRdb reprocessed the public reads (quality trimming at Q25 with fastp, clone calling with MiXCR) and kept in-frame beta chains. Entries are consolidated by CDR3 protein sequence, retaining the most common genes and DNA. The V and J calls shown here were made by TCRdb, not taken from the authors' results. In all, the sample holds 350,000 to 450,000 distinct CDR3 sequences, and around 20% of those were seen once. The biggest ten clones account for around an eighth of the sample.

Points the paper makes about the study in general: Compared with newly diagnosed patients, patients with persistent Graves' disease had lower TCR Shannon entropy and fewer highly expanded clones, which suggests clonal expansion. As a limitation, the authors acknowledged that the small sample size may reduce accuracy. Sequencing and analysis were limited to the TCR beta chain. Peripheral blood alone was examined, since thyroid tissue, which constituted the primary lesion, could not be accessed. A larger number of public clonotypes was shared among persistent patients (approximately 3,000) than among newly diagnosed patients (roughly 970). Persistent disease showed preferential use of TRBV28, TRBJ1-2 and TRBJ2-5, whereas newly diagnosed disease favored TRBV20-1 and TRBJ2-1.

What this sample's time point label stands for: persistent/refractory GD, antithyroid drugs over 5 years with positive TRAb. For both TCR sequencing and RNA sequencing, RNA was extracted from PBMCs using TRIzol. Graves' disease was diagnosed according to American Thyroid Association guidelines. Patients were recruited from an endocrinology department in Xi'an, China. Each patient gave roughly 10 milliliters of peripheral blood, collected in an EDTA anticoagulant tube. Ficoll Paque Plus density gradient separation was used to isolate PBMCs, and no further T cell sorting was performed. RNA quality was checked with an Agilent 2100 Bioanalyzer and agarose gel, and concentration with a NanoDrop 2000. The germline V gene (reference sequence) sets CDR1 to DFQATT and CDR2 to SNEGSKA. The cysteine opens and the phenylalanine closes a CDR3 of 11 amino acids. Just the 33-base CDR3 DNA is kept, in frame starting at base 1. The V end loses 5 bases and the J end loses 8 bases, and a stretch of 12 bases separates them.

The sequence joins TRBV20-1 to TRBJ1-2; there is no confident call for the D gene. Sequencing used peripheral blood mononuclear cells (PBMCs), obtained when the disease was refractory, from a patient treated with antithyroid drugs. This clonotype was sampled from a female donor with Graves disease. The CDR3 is CSALESGGYTF. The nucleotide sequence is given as TGCAGTGCTTTAGAGTCAGGCGGCTACACCTTC.